The 11 T cell receptor beta chains listed next were all sequenced from one sample in a study of blood T cell repertoires in COVID-19. Assay used: immunoSEQ multiplex PCR; TCRdb lists only in-frame clones, some missing. The data contain about 13,000 clones, more than 75% of them singletons. The sample consisted of peripheral blood. The receptors stem from a human donor in a cohort sampled during active COVID-19.

CDR3 in amino acids: CASNKQGGLAGAPSYNEQFF. DNA for the CDR3: TGTGCCAGCAATAAACAGGGGGGACTAGCGGGAGCCCCCTCCTACAATGAGCAGTTCTTC. V and J are TRBV9 and TRBJ2-1, with TRBD2 matching 14 bases. The CDR3 spans 20 residues. From germline, CDR1 is SGDLS and CDR2 YYNGEE. The trim removed 6 bases at V and 0 bases at J, leaving 14 bases unmatched.

The V call is TRBV6-5, the J call TRBJ1-4; TRBD1 aligns across 11 bases. The CDR3 has 16 amino acids. V was pared by 2 bases and J by 8 bases, with 7 bases of the junction left unmatched. Germline CDR1 is MNHEY and CDR2 is SVGAGI. The CDR3: CASSYLSGQGGEKLFF. CDR3 nucleotides: TGTGCCAGCAGTTACCTCTCGGGACAGGGGGGAGAAAAACTGTTTTTT.

The chain combines TRBV19 with TRBJ1-2; tentatively, D is TRBD1 (5 bases). In germline, CDR1 is LNHDA, CDR2 SQIVND (reference sequence). V was shortened by 4 bases and J by 0 bases, with 12 bases between the two germline ends. The CDR3 totals 15 residues. The CDR3: CASSSSGGTNYGYTF. In nucleotides, the CDR3 is TGTGCCAGTAGTAGCTCTGGGGGGACTAACTATGGCTACACCTTC.

The J gene is TRBJ1-5, the V gene TRBV2, with D uncertain. CDR1 is SNHLY, CDR2 FYNNEI, per germline. The CDR3 contains 16 residues. The V end was cut by 2 bases, the J end by 0 bases, with 11 bases between. The CDR3 sequence is CASSERADYSNQPQHF. Here the CDR3 DNA reads TGTGCCAGCAGTGAAAGGGCAGACTATAGCAATCAGCCCCAGCATTTT.

The rearrangement uses TRBV20-1 and TRBJ1-2; D remains unclear. Germline assignment: CDR1 DFQATT and CDR2 SNEGSKA (reference sequence). The CDR3 has 11 amino acids. The V end was cut by 5 bases, the J end by 4 bases, with 8 bases between. In DNA form, the CDR3 reads TGCAGTGCTGGGTCGGGCTATGGCTACACCTTC. This sequence encodes CSAGSGYGYTF.

The chain employs TRBV4-1 and TRBJ1-5; D perhaps matches TRBD1 (6 bases). Between the trimmed V and J ends, which lost 1 base and 4 bases, there was a span of 11 bases. The CDR3 contains 15 residues. Germline CDR1 reads MGHRA; CDR2 reads YSYEKL. The CDR3 DNA sequence: TGCGCCAGCAGCCAAGGACAAGGGGGTAATCAGCCCCAGCATTTT. Its protein product is CASSQGQGGNQPQHF.

This clone appeared a few times. The chain links TRBV28 to TRBJ2-1, with 12 bases identical to TRBD2. The junction had 3 bases not matched to a gene; V was cut back by 5 bases and J by 7 bases. Germline values: CDR1 MDHEN, CDR2 SYDVKM. The CDR3 has 14 amino acids. The CDR3 DNA follows: TGTGCCAGCAGTCTAGCGGGGGGGCAAAATGAGCAGTTCTTC. Translating it yields CASSLAGGQNEQFF.

The chain is built from TRBV19 and TRBJ2-2, with TRBD1 matching over 10 bases. This CDR3 is built from 17 residues. The V gene's germline CDR1 is LNHDA and CDR2 SQIVND (reference sequence). J was trimmed by 5 bases and V by 6 bases; bases with no gene match: 12. The CDR3 sequence: CASRPTGGAFFTGELFF. The CDR3 coding sequence is TGTGCCAGTAGACCGACAGGGGGCGCGTTTTTTACCGGGGAGCTGTTTTTT.

The chain joins TRBV5-1 to TRBJ2-1; TRBD1 agrees at 7 bases. The CDR3 runs to 16 residues. The V segment lost 4 bases and the J segment 2 bases; nucleotides outside the gene matches: 9. Germline V gives CDR1 SGHRS, CDR2 YFSETQ. As DNA, the CDR3 is TGCGCCAGCAGCCCAATTACCGGGACAGCCTACAATGAGCAGTTCTTC. Residues: CASSPITGTAYNEQFF.

The chain recombines TRBV24-1 with TRBJ2-1; tentatively, D is TRBD1 (5 bases). This CDR3 spans 15 amino acids. Germline V lookup: CDR1 KGHDR, CDR2 SFDVKD. V lost 2 bases and J lost 4, with 11 bases in between. The CDR3, as DNA: TGTGCCACCAGTGATTATAGTGCAGGGTACAATGAGCAGTTCTTC. This translates into CATSDYSAGYNEQFF.

This clone appeared a single time. J is TRBJ2-7 and V is TRBV25-1; 8 nucleotides match TRBD1. V dropped 4 bases and J dropped 2; count of bases not matched to a gene: 4. This CDR3 region has 14 residues. Per germline, CDR1 MGHDK and CDR2 SYGVNS. This CDR3 reads CASSVETGAYEQYF. Written as DNA, the CDR3 is TGTGCCAGCAGTGTAGAGACAGGGGCCTACGAGCAGTACTTC.